One and the same sample provided the 5 T cell receptor beta chains below, sequenced in a study of T cells after yellow fever vaccination. TCRdb re-analysed the 5' RACE reads in MiXCR, keeping a single row per CDR3 protein. This table has some 560,000 distinct CDR3 sequences, 19% appearing once. Here the sequenced sample was PBMCs, taken 15 days after the yellow fever booster vaccination. The receptors stem from a man aged 25-45 years who received the YFV17D yellow fever vaccine.

This rearrangement joins TRBV10-3 to TRBJ2-5; D is unclear. The ends were cut back, 3 bases at V and 5 bases at J, with 16 bases in the middle. CDR1 is ENHRY, CDR2 SYGVKD, per germline. CDR3 length: 15 residues. The CDR3 sequence is CAISDPSTAGETQYF. The CDR3 DNA reads as TGTGCCATCAGTGACCCTTCTACAGCCGGGGAGACCCAGTACTTC.

The V call is TRBV5-1, the J call TRBJ2-1, with D hard to call. The germline V gene encodes CDR1 SGHRS and CDR2 YFSETQ. V was pared by 4 bases and J by 6 bases, with 17 bases between. This CDR3 contains 15 residues. The CDR3 sequence is CASSPALLTGNEQFF. The DNA of the CDR3 is TGCGCCAGCAGCCCCGCCCTTCTCACGGGCAATGAGCAGTTCTTC.

Only a few counts were recorded for this clonotype. This rearrangement joins TRBV7-2 to TRBJ1-6; 7 bases are a match to TRBD1. CDR1 and CDR2 from the germline V gene are SGHTA and FQGNSA. Trimming cost V 5 bases and J 8 bases; bases outside gene matches: 9. This CDR3 region has 15 residues. The CDR3 region is CASSLRTGAYSPLHF. For the CDR3, the DNA is TGTGCCAGCAGCCTCCGAACAGGGGCTTATTCACCCCTCCACTTT.

The sample holds a few counts of this clonotype. This rearrangement joins TRBV10-2 to TRBJ2-7; a possible D gene is TRBD1 (6 bases). Germline CDR1 reads WSHSY; CDR2 reads SAAADI. The V gene lost 2 bases and the J gene lost 0 bases, with 11 bases spanning the gap. This CDR3 comprises 15 residues. Here the CDR3 DNA reads TGCGCCAGCAGTGAGGGTTGGGACAACTCCTACGAGCAGTACTTC. It is translated as CASSEGWDNSYEQYF.

This clonotype was found a few times. J is TRBJ2-5 and V is TRBV29-1; the D gene is possibly TRBD2 (6 bases). The germline V gene has CDR1 SQVTM and CDR2 ANQGSEA. Between the trimmed V and J ends, which lost 7 bases and 3 bases, there was a span of 18 bases. There are 14 residues in the CDR3. CDR3 region: CSAGGIRSEETQYF. The CDR3 coding sequence is TGCAGCGCTGGCGGGATCAGGTCTGAAGAGACCCAGTACTTC.